Sequencing of this TCR beta chain was carried out in a study of shared clonotypes between healthy human individuals. CDR1 and CDR2 from the germline V gene are SGHTA and FQGTGA. Trimming shortened V by 5 bases and J by 0 bases, and 12 bases separated the two germline ends. The CDR3 runs 15 residues. Selected positively for CCR7 and CD45RO-negative, naive CD8 cells excluded terminally differentiated effector memory CD45RA+ cells. Only Caucasian adults living in Nashville, Tennessee made up the donor group. TCRdb keeps only in-frame clones here, not all; method: immunoSEQ multiplex PCR. The top ten clones hold 1.5% to 2% of a sample with roughly 2.1 million clones, about 92% of them seen once.

This TCR was sampled from a man aged 18 to 30 in good health. Some clones in this sample may be carry-over from other donors' samples. Specimen: naive CD8+ T cells from PBMCs. J is TRBJ2-3 and V is TRBV7-3; D is possibly TRBD1 or TRBD2 (5 bases each). CDR3: CASSKGTLSTDTQYF. The CDR3 region has the DNA TGTGCCAGCAGCAAAGGGACCTTGAGCACAGATACGCAGTATTTT.